This entry describes one TCR beta chain. This sample is drawn from a study of blood T cell repertoires in COVID-19. Participants were aged roughly 18 to 90 years, lived in over 20 US areas, and enrolled virtually. Each participant's cohort was designated according to participant-reported clinical history. The CDR3 has 13 amino acids. CDR1 and CDR2 (germline): MDHEN, SYDVKM. The J segment lost 7 bases and the V segment lost 6 bases, leaving 8 bases of the junction unmatched. Generated by immunoSEQ multiplex PCR, the TCRdb table keeps only in-frame clones and is missing some. The top ten clones hold roughly 5.9% of a sample with around 200,000 clones, about 84% of them seen once.

Sample: PBMCs or T cells enriched from blood (not recorded which). The chain combines TRBV28 with TRBJ1-2; 7 bases fit TRBD1. This receptor was identified in a man aged 40-55 years with acute COVID-19. For the CDR3, the DNA is TGTGCCAGCAGCCAGGAGGGGGCGCTTGGCTACACCTTC. Translation: CASSQEGALGYTF.